This T cell receptor beta chain was obtained from a study of T cells after yellow fever vaccination. The CDR3 covers 15 residues. CDR1 and CDR2 (germline): MGHRA, YSYEKL. V gave up 0 bases and J gave up 1 base, with 9 bases separating them. TCRdb re-derived calls from the 5' RACE reads in MiXCR, one entry per CDR3 protein. The table shows about 350,000 distinct CDR3 sequences, with approximately 4% occurring only once. This chain joins TRBV4-1 and TRBJ1-1, with unresolved D. Sample: PBMCs, taken 5 days after the yellow fever booster vaccination. The clonotype was recovered from a man aged 18 to 29 who received the YFV17D yellow fever vaccine. CDR3 in amino acids: CASSQDSNSNTEAFF. CDR3 DNA sequence: TGCGCCAGCAGCCAAGACAGCAACTCGAACACTGAAGCTTTCTTT.